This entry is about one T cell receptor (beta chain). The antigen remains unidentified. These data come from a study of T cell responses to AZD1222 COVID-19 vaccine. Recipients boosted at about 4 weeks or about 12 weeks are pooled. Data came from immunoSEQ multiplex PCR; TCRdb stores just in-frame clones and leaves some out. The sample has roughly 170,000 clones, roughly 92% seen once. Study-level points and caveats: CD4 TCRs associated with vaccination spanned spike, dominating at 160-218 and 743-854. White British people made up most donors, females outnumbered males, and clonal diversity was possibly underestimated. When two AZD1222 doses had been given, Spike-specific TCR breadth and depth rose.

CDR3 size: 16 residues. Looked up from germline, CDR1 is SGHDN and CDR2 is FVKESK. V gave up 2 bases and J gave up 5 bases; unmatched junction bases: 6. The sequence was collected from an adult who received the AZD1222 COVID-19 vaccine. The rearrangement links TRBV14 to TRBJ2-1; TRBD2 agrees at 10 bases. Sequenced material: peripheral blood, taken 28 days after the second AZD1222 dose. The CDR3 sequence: CASSQIKGLAHNEQFF. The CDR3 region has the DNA TGTGCCAGCAGCCAAATAAAGGGACTAGCGCACAATGAGCAGTTCTTC.